What follows are 29 T cell receptor beta chains derived from one specimen sequenced in a study of control samples from healthy donors and cancer patients. Profiling relied on immunoSEQ multiplex PCR, and the TCRdb table lists in-frame clones only, not all of them. The sample carries fewer than 200,000 clones, around 90% recorded once. The specimen was blood. The receptor set was obtained from a man aged 25-45 years in good health.

The chain is built from TRBV19 and TRBJ2-3; tentative D call: TRBD1 (7 bases). Germline CDR1 and CDR2: LNHDA and SQIVND (reference sequence). The V gene lost 4 bases and the J gene lost 6 bases, with 29 bases spanning the gap. The CDR3 runs 19 residues. CDR3 coding DNA: TGTGCCAGTAGTAGCCAGGGGGGCAGGGAGATACTACTACGGGATACGCAGTATTTT. Translated, it gives CASSSQGGREILLRDTQYF.

V and J are TRBV7-9 and TRBJ1-4; D is uncertain. The CDR3 contains 14 residues. CDR1 SEHNR and CDR2 FQNEAQ come from the germline V gene (reference sequence). Trimming cost V 5 bases and J 8 bases, with 15 bases left between them. This CDR3 is CASSLNSAGEKLFF. DNA for the CDR3: TGTGCCAGCAGCCTTAACTCGGCAGGCGAAAAACTGTTTTTT.

The chain has TRBV7-8 and TRBJ2-3; perhaps TRBD2 as D (5 bases). Germline-derived CDR1 and CDR2 are SGHVS and FQNEAQ. CDR3 length: 19 amino acids. Trimming shortened V by 4 bases and J by 3 bases, and 26 bases separated the two germline ends. CDR3: CASSSRVWVGVSVTDTQYF. The CDR3 DNA sequence: TGTGCCAGCAGCTCGAGGGTCTGGGTTGGGGTTAGCGTAACAGATACGCAGTATTTT.

V usage is TRBV2 and J usage is TRBJ2-7; TRBD1 aligns across 7 bases. The V gene end was trimmed by 4 bases and the J gene end by 5 bases; junction bases not matched to a gene: 8. The CDR3 runs 14 residues. The germline V gene has CDR1 SNHLY and CDR2 FYNNEI. The CDR3 sequence: CASSVQTGLNEQYF. In nucleotides, the CDR3 is TGTGCCAGCAGTGTACAGACAGGGTTGAACGAGCAGTACTTC.

The count of this clone is one. This chain links TRBV4-2 with TRBJ1-4, with D hard to call. V was clipped by 3 bases and J by 15 bases, with 14 bases between them. The CDR3 length is 12 residues. Germline CDR1 and CDR2: LGHNA and YNFKEQ. CDR3 protein: CASSQGGYSMFF. CDR3 DNA: TGTGCCAGCAGCCAGGGAGGGTATAGTATGTTTTTT.

This chain links TRBV7-2 with TRBJ2-5; D is ambiguous. This CDR3 contains 16 residues. The germline CDR1 and CDR2 sequences are SGHTA and FQGNSA. V lost 2 bases and J 4 bases, leaving 17 bases between the germline ends. The CDR3 coding sequence is TGTGCCAGCAGCTTATCCCCTTCCGGAAGGCGAGAGACCCAGTACTTC. This translates into CASSLSPSGRRETQYF. The full variable domain, in which reference TRBV7-2 and TRBJ2-5 provide the parts outside the CDR3, is GAGVSQSPSNKVTEKGKDVELRCDPISGHTALYWYRQSLGQGLEFLIYFQGNSAPDKSGLPSDRFSAERTGGSVSTLTIQRTQQEDSAVYLCASSLSPSGRRETQYFGPGTRLLVL.

V usage is TRBV19 and J usage is TRBJ2-1; 12 nucleotides match TRBD2. This CDR3 has 15 amino acids. Germline CDR1 LNHDA, CDR2 SQIVND (reference sequence). V gave up 5 bases and J gave up 7 bases; unmatched junction bases: 6. The CDR3 nucleotides read TGTGCCAGTAGTCATGAGACTAGCGGGAGTAATGAGCAGTTCTTC. It yields the protein CASSHETSGSNEQFF.

The CDR3 coding sequence is TGTGCCAGCAGCCCGCAGGTGATACCGGCCAACGTCCTGACTTTC. Protein: CASSPQVIPANVLTF. V and J are TRBV7-3 and TRBJ2-6; no clear D gene. V dropped 5 bases and J dropped 6 bases, with 14 bases sitting between them. CDR1 SGHTA and CDR2 FQGTGA come from the germline V gene. This CDR3 is built from 15 residues.

This chain uses TRBV5-5 with TRBJ1-5; D perhaps matches TRBD1 (6 bases). Trimming removed 4 bases at V and 7 bases at J, with 21 bases between. The CDR3 has 16 amino acids. Germline CDR1 reads SGHKS; CDR2 reads YYEKEE (reference sequence). CDR3 loop: CASSPGQTTAGQPQHF. CDR3 sequence (DNA): TGTGCCAGCAGCCCCGGACAGACAACTGCTGGGCAGCCCCAGCATTTT.

This chain links TRBV19 with TRBJ2-7, with no clear D. In germline, CDR1 is LNHDA, CDR2 SQIVND (reference sequence). The CDR3 runs 15 residues. V was shortened by 5 bases and J by 5 bases, with 19 bases between the two germline ends. The DNA of the CDR3 is TGTGCCAGTAGTCCGTCGCGGCCGGGCGCCAACGAGCAGTACTTC. Translated, it gives CASSPSRPGANEQYF.

The chain couples TRBV28 to TRBJ2-1; 8 nucleotides align to TRBD2. Trimming cost V 10 bases and J 8 bases; bases outside gene matches: 16. The CDR3 contains 15 residues. The germline V gene encodes CDR1 MDHEN and CDR2 SYDVKM. This CDR3 is CATTLAGLAADEQFF. DNA for the CDR3: TGTGCCACAACCCTGGCAGGACTAGCTGCCGATGAGCAGTTCTTC. Using reference TRBV28 and TRBJ2-1 for the parts outside the CDR3, the full variable domain is DVKVTQSSRYLVKRTGEKVFLECVQDMDHENMFWYRQDPGLGLRLIYFSYDVKMKEKGDIPEGYSVSREKKERFSLILESASTNQTSMYLCATTLAGLAADEQFFGPGTRLTVL.

This chain uses TRBV11-1 with TRBJ2-5; 8 bases agree with TRBD1. Germline assignment: CDR1 SGHAT and CDR2 FQDESV (reference sequence). V lost 6 bases, J lost 1 base, and 7 bases stayed unmatched. The length of the CDR3 is 15 residues. The CDR3 coding sequence is TGTGCCAGCAGTTCCGGGCAGGGGGCCCAAGAGACCCAGTACTTC. Translated: CASSSGQGAQETQYF.

This clone was seen once. This sequence joins TRBV7-2 and TRBJ1-2; the D is unclear. V was cut by 1 base and J by 6 bases, with 15 bases left in between. CDR3 size: 15 residues. CDR1 is SGHTA and CDR2 is FQGNSA in the germline V gene. The CDR3 sequence: CASSLVWAEINGYTF. The CDR3 bases are TGTGCCAGCAGCTTAGTATGGGCGGAAATCAATGGCTACACCTTC.

The chain links TRBV3-1 (or the pseudogene TRBV3-2) to TRBJ1-2; D gene uncertain. V lost 0 bases and J 4 bases, leaving 12 bases between the germline ends. Germline V gene data show CDR1 as LGHDT and CDR2 as YNNKEL (reference sequence). This CDR3 spans 15 amino acids. The CDR3 loop is CASSQDPKAGYGYTF. In DNA, the CDR3 is TGTGCCAGCAGCCAAGACCCCAAGGCGGGCTATGGCTACACCTTC.

The chain links TRBV7-8 to TRBJ1-1; the D gene is possibly TRBD1 (5 bases). Trimming took off 2 bases at V and 5 bases at J, with 9 bases between the two ends. CDR1 is SGHVS and CDR2 is FQNEAQ in the germline V gene. The CDR3 consists of 13 residues. The CDR3 nucleotides read TGTGCCAGCAGCTTACTGGACACAACTGAAGCTTTCTTT. It encodes CASSLLDTTEAFF. Drawing the rest from reference TRBV7-8 and TRBJ1-1, the complete variable domain is GAGVSQSPRYKVAKRGQDVALRCDPISGHVSLFWYQQALGQGPEFLTYFQNEAQLDKSGLPSDRFFAERPEGSVSTLKIQRTQQEDSAVYLCASSLLDTTEAFFGQGTRLTVV.

This clone was picked up a small number of times. The chain recombines TRBV3-1 (or the pseudogene TRBV3-2) with TRBJ1-6; D unresolved. The CDR3 has 12 residues. V lost 4 bases and J 7 bases, leaving 5 bases between the germline ends. Germline values: CDR1 LGHDT, CDR2 YNNKEL (reference sequence). The CDR3 loop reads CASSRYNSPLHF. Here the CDR3 DNA reads TGTGCCAGCAGCCGGTACAATTCACCCCTCCACTTT.

Concerning this clone: An end of the junction differs from the germline gene, which may be a read error. Other DNA sequences in the same sample also yield this CDR3. The V and J genes are TRBV24-1 and TRBJ2-7; D may be TRBD2 (5 bases). The CDR3 is 13 residues long. Germline-derived CDR1 and CDR2 are KGHDR and SFDVKD. DNA of the CDR3: TGCGCCACCTCTCCCCGAGAGGGATACGAGCAGTACTTC. Encoded protein: CATSPREGYEQYF.

The chain combines TRBV5-4 with TRBJ2-1, with 15 nucleotides matching TRBD2. With 4 bases clipped from V and 0 bases from J, the junction kept 5 bases outside the gene matches. Per germline, CDR1 SGHNT and CDR2 YYREEE (reference sequence). CDR3 length: 18 residues. The CDR3 here is CASSPGTSGGSSYNEQFF. Here the CDR3 DNA reads TGTGCCAGCAGCCCCGGGACTAGCGGGGGGAGCTCCTACAATGAGCAGTTCTTC.

This clone was seen once. This chain uses TRBV2 with TRBJ2-2; possibly TRBD2 for D (5 bases). The CDR3 extends over 14 amino acids. V shed 8 bases and J shed 3 bases, with 13 bases lying between them. Germline V gene sequence: CDR1 SNHLY, CDR2 FYNNEI. The CDR3 DNA reads as TGTGCCAGCTCCGCCCGGGGAGACACCGGGGAGCTGTTTTTT. Its translation is CASSARGDTGELFF.

The chain uses TRBV2 and TRBJ1-5; TRBD1 is a possible D gene (6 bases). The CDR3 contains 15 residues. Per germline, CDR1 SNHLY and CDR2 FYNNEI. V was pared by 4 bases and J by 6 bases, with 16 bases between. This CDR3 reads CASSVVRGASQPQHF. DNA for the CDR3: TGTGCCAGCAGTGTGGTAAGGGGGGCGAGTCAGCCCCAGCATTTT.

This chain links TRBV18 with TRBJ2-5, with TRBD1 identical over 9 bases. Germline V gene lookup returns CDR1 KGHSH and CDR2 LQKENI. The CDR3 consists of 17 residues. V shed 4 bases and J 1 base; nucleotides not matched to a gene: 10. For the CDR3, the DNA is TGTGCCAGCTCACTTCAAACCGGGACAGGGAGCCAAGAGACCCAGTACTTC. Protein: CASSLQTGTGSQETQYF.

The chain employs TRBV6-5 and TRBJ2-2, with D possibly TRBD1 on 5 matching bases. The CDR3 loop spans 16 amino acids. V was shortened by 4 bases and J by 2 bases, with 14 bases between the two germline ends. From germline, CDR1 is MNHEY and CDR2 SVGAGI. The CDR3 protein is CASSSHRTINTGELFF. The CDR3 DNA sequence: TGTGCCAGCAGTTCTCACCGGACAATCAACACCGGGGAGCTGTTTTTT.

The J gene is TRBJ1-2, the V gene TRBV24-1; tentatively, D is TRBD1 (6 bases). CDR1 is KGHDR, CDR2 SFDVKD, per germline. The CDR3 length is 15 residues. Trimming pared 7 bases from V and 5 bases from J, leaving 19 bases between. CDR3 amino acids: CATSPPPRGAYGYTF. In DNA form, the CDR3 reads TGTGCCACCAGCCCTCCTCCGCGGGGGGCTTATGGCTACACCTTC.

This clone occurred a few times. This chain joins TRBV7-2 and TRBJ2-7, with TRBD2 identical over 13 bases. The length of the CDR3 is 15 residues. J lost 5 bases, V lost 4 bases, and 5 bases had no gene match. CDR1 is SGHTA and CDR2 is FQGNSA in the germline V gene. Here the CDR3 reads CASSSLAGGLDEQYF. The CDR3 nucleotides are TGTGCCAGCAGCTCACTAGCGGGGGGGCTCGACGAGCAGTACTTC.

This clone has more than one count but fewer than ten. This chain uses TRBV19 with TRBJ2-7; possibly TRBD2 for D (5 bases). V dropped 8 bases and J dropped 1 base, with 15 bases sitting between them. Germline V gives CDR1 LNHDA, CDR2 SQIVND (reference sequence). The CDR3 is 14 amino acids. CDR3 amino acids: CASASGPASYEQYF. DNA for the CDR3: TGTGCCAGTGCAAGCGGCCCCGCTTCCTACGAGCAGTACTTC.

The V and J genes are TRBV5-1 and TRBJ2-1; the match to TRBD2 covers 16 bases. Germline trimming cut 0 bases from V and 0 bases from J; bases unmatched to any gene: 3. This CDR3 has 19 residues. Germline V gives CDR1 SGHRS, CDR2 YFSETQ. The DNA of the CDR3 is TGCGCCAGCAGCTTGGGGGGACTAGCGGGAGGGAGCTCCTACAATGAGCAGTTCTTC. Translation: CASSLGGLAGGSSYNEQFF.

The V and J genes are TRBV28 and TRBJ1-6, with D possibly being TRBD1 (6 bases). Germline CDR1 MDHEN, CDR2 SYDVKM. This CDR3 has 15 residues. The V and J ends lost 3 bases and 5 bases respectively, with 11 bases between them. CDR3 sequence: CASSLWGAHNSPLHF. The CDR3 DNA reads TGTGCCAGCAGTTTGTGGGGGGCCCATAATTCACCCCTCCACTTT.

V and J are TRBV7-9 and TRBJ1-2, with TRBD1 matching over 7 bases. The CDR3 has 14 residues. V lost 6 bases to trimming and J lost 8 bases; unmatched junction nucleotides: 12. Germline assignment: CDR1 SEHNR and CDR2 FQNEAQ (reference sequence). CDR3 residues: CASSYGQASWGYTF. DNA for the CDR3: TGTGCCAGCAGTTACGGACAGGCGAGTTGGGGCTACACCTTC.

This rearrangement joins TRBV14 to TRBJ1-5; D is ambiguous. There are 13 residues in the CDR3. The V gene's germline CDR1 is SGHDN and CDR2 FVKESK. V lost 2 bases to trimming and J lost 3 bases, with 5 bases between them. The CDR3 sequence is CASSQYVNQPQHF. For the CDR3, the DNA is TGTGCCAGCAGCCAATATGTCAATCAGCCCCAGCATTTT.